One TCR beta chain is described in this entry. The antigen is not known. The sample comes from a study of radiotherapy plus CTLA-4 blockade in lung cancer. Looking at the study overall: Around 19% of patients responded objectively, and around 31% achieved disease control. Study-level points and caveats: The best predictor of response was reported to be early blood T cell clone dynamics, with interferon-beta. Some TCR clones had been derived from tumors. These clones expanded in peripheral blood after radiotherapy plus ipilimumab.

The germline V gene has CDR1 SGHTA and CDR2 FQGNSA. Trimming at V came to 7 bases and at J to 7 bases, leaving 18 bases not matched to a gene. The CDR3 covers 16 residues. Focal radiation with ipilimumab CTLA-4 blockade was given to patients with chemo-refractory metastatic non-small-cell lung cancer. Sequenced by immunoSEQ multiplex PCR; TCRdb stores in-frame clones only, minus some. The sample includes 85,000 to 100,000 clones, around nine tenths of them seen just once. The receptor's source is a human donor with non-small cell lung cancer that progressed on radiotherapy plus ipilimumab. This chain uses TRBV7-2 with TRBJ2-7; TRBD2 matches 8 bases. The material was peripheral blood, obtained from a patient treated with radiotherapy plus ipilimumab. The CDR3 spells CASTFAAGRAQGEQYF. For the CDR3, the DNA is TGTGCCAGCACTTTTGCTGCCGGGAGGGCCCAGGGGGAGCAGTACTTC.